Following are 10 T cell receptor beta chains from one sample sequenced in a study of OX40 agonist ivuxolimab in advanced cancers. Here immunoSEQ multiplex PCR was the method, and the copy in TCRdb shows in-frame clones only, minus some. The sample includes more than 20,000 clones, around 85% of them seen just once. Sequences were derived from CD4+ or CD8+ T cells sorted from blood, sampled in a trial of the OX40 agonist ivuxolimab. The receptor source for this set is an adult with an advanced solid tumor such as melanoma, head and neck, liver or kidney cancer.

The DNA for the CDR3 is TGTGCCTGGAGTGTAACGGCTAGCGGGGGGAACTACGAGCAGTACTTC. Protein sequence: CAWSVTASGGNYEQYF. The chain links TRBV30 to TRBJ2-7, with 11 bases identical to TRBD2. The J segment lost 3 bases and the V segment lost 0 bases, leaving 7 bases of the junction unmatched. Germline V gene sequence: CDR1 GTSNPN, CDR2 SVGIG (reference sequence). The CDR3 runs 16 residues.

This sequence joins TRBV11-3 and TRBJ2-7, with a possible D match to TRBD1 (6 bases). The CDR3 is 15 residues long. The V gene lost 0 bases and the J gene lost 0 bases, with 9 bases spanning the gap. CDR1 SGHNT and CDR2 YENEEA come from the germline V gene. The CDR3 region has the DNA TGTGCCAGCAGCTTAGATGGACAGAGCTCCTACGAGCAGTACTTC. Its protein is CASSLDGQSSYEQYF.

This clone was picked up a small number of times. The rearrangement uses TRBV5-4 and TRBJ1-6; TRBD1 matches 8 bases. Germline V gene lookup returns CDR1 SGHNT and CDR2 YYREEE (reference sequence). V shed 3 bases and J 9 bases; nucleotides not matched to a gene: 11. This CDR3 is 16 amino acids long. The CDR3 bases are TGTGCCAGCAGCTCCGCTTCCCAGGGGGCATTTTCACCCCTCCACTTT. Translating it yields CASSSASQGAFSPLHF. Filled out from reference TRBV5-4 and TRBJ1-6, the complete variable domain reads ETGVTQSPTHLIKTRGQQVTLRCSSQSGHNTVSWYQQALGQGPQFIFQYYREEENGRGNFPPRFSGLQFPNYSSELNVNALELDDSALYLCASSSASQGAFSPLHFGNGTRLTVT.

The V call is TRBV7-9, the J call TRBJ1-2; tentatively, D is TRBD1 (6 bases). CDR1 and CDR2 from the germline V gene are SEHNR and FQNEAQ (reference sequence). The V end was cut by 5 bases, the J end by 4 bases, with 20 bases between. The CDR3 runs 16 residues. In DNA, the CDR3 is TGTGCCAGCAGCCTTATCCTCCCAGGGGAGAGCTATGGCTACACCTTC. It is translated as CASSLILPGESYGYTF.

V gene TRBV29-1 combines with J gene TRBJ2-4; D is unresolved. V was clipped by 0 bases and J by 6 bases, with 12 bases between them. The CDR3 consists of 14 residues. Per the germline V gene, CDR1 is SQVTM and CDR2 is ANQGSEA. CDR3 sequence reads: CSVEDPDLPNIQYF. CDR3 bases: TGCAGCGTTGAAGATCCGGATCTCCCAAACATTCAGTACTTC.

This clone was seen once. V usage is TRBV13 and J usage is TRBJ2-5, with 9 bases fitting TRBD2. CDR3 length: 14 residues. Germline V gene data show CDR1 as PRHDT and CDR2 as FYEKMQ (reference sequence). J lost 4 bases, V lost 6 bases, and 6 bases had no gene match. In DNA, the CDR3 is TGTGCCAGCAGGAGGCGGGAGGGCCGAGAGACCCAGTACTTC. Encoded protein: CASRRREGRETQYF.

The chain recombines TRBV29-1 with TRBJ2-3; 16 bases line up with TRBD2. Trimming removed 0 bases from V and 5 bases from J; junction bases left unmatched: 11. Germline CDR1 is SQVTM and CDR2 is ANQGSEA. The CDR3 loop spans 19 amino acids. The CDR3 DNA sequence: TGCAGCGTTGAAGATCTTCCCGGGACTAGCGGGAGGGCCGGAGATACGCAGTATTTT. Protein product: CSVEDLPGTSGRAGDTQYF.

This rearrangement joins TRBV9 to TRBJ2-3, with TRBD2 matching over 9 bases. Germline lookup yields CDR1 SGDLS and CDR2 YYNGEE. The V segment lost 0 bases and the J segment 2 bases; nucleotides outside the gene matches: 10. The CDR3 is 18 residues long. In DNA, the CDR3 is TGTGCCAGCAGCGTAGGGGCGGGAGGGGTGGTTGTCACAGATACGCAGTATTTT. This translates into CASSVGAGGVVVTDTQYF.

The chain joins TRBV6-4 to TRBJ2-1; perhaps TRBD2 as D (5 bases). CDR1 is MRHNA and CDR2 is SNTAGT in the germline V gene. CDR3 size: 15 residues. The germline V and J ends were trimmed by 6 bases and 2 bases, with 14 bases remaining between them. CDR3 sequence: CASSEGLAAYNEQFF. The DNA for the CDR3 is TGTGCCAGCAGCGAAGGACTGGCAGCCTACAATGAGCAGTTCTTC.

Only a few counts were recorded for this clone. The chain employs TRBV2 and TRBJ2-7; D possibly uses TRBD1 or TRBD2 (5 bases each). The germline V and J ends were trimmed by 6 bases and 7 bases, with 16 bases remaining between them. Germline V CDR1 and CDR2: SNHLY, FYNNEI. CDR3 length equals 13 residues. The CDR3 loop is CASRGELQREQYF. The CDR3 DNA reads TGTGCCAGCAGAGGGGAGCTCCAGAGGGAGCAGTACTTC. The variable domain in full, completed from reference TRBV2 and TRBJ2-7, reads EPEVTQTPSHQVTQMGQEVILRCVPISNHLYFYWYRQILGQKVEFLVSFYNNEISEKSEIFDDQFSVERPDGSNFTLKIRSTKLEDSAMYFCASRGELQREQYFGPGTRLTVT.